This T cell receptor (beta chain) came from a study of regulatory T cells in long-lasting Graves disease. This clonotype was counted only a few times. The time point here: persistent/refractory GD, antithyroid drugs over 5 years with positive TRAb. There was RNA extracted from PBMCs, and the TCR library was made from it. The guidelines of the American Thyroid Association were the basis for diagnosing Graves' disease. Germline CDR1 reads GTSNPN; CDR2 reads SVGIG (reference sequence). This CDR3 spans 13 amino acids. Arm-PCR of CDR3 regions and iRepertoire HTBI primers were the basis on which TCR beta libraries were built. TCRdb used MiXCR to reprocess the multiplex PCR reads, holding one entry per CDR3 protein. The repertoire holds roughly 500,000 distinct CDR3 sequences, with 20% to 25% as singletons.

The material was peripheral blood mononuclear cells (PBMCs), obtained when the disease was refractory, from a patient treated with antithyroid drugs. This receptor was identified in a female donor with Graves disease. The genes are TRBV30 and TRBJ1-2, with a weak D call TRBD1 (5 bases). CDR3 protein: CASTEGRDYGYTF. Written as DNA, the CDR3 is TGTGCGTCGACGGAGGGGAGGGACTATGGCTACACCTTC.